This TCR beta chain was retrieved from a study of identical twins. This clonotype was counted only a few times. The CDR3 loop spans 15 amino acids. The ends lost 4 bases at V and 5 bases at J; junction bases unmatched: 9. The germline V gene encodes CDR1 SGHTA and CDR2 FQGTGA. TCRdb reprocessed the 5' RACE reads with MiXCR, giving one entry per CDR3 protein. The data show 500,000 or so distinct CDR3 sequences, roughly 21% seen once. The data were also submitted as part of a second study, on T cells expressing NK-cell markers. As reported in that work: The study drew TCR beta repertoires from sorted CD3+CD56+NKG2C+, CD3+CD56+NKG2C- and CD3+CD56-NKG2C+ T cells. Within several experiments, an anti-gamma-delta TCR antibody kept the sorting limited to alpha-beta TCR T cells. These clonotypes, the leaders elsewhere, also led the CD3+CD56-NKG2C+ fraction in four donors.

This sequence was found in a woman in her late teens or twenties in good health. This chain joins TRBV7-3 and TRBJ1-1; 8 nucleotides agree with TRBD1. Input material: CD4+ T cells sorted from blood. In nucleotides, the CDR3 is TGTGCCAGCAGCTACGACCGGACAGGGCGGACTGAAGCTTTCTTT. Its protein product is CASSYDRTGRTEAFF.